This is a list of T cell receptor beta chains from one sample in a study of beta chain features in type 1 diabetes. Using immunoSEQ multiplex PCR, the repertoire was profiled, and TCRdb retains in-frame clones only, with some absent. The sample lists 500,000 to 650,000 clones; 9.5% to 15% were seen once. Sequencing was performed on naive CD4+ T cells from blood. Receptors were obtained from a man aged 25 to 40 with type 1 diabetes. Each CDR3 is given with its conserved first and last residue. D genes are given only for firm matches. Only some rows state a clone size, as once, few, many or a class for expanded clones.

j_call clone_size d_call v_call cdr3_nt cdr3_aa
TRBJ1-5 few . TRBV28 TGTGCCAGCAGTCAGGGGCTAAATCAGCCCCAGCATTTT CASSQGLNQPQHF
TRBJ2-3 . TRBD2 TRBV5-1 TGCGCCAGCAGCTTGGAAGGGACTAGCGGCGCAGGCACGCAGTATTTT CASSLEGTSGAGTQYF
TRBJ2-3 few . TRBV28 TGTGCCAGCAGTTCTAACCCTGGGACAGATACGCAGTATTTT CASSSNPGTDTQYF
TRBJ2-5 . TRBD2 TRBV7-8 TGTGCCAGCAGCTTTCGACTAGCCGCCGAGACCCAGTACTTC CASSFRLAAETQYF
TRBJ2-2 few . TRBV2 TGTGCCAGCAGTGATGACAGTTCGAACACCGGGGAGCTGTTTTTT CASSDDSSNTGELFF
TRBJ2-7 . TRBD1 TRBV9 TGTGCCAGCAGCCCAACACCGGGACAGACCTACGAGCAGTACTTC CASSPTPGQTYEQYF
TRBJ2-7 few TRBD1 TRBV15 TGTGCCACCAGCAGAGGACAGGGTGGTTACGAGCAGTACTTC CATSRGQGGYEQYF
TRBJ2-1 few TRBD1 TRBV5-1 TGCGCCAGCAGCCCCGGACAGGGAAGGGTCAATGAGCAGTTCTTC CASSPGQGRVNEQFF
TRBJ2-2 few TRBD2 TRBV4-3 TGCGCCAGCAGCCACCCTCTAGCGGCGAACACCGGGGAGCTGTTTTTT CASSHPLAANTGELFF
TRBJ1-2 . . TRBV20-1 TGCGGTCTCTCGGCTAACTATGGCTACACCTTC CGLSANYGYTF
TRBJ1-2 few . TRBV27 TGTGCCAGCAGCCTGGGGTGGAGTGGCGAACACTATGGCTACACCTTC CASSLGWSGEHYGYTF
TRBJ1-2 few TRBD1 TRBV25-1 TGTGCCACTGAAGGCCGGGACAGGGACTATGGCTACACCTTC CATEGRDRDYGYTF
TRBJ1-5 . TRBD1 TRBV7-9 TGTGCCAGCAGCGCGGACAGGGGGCGCGAGAGCAATCAGCCCCAGCATTTT CASSADRGRESNQPQHF
TRBJ1-1 . . TRBV4-3 TGCGCCAGCAGCCGCTTAGAGGGGATGAACACTGAAGCTTTCTTT CASSRLEGMNTEAFF
TRBJ1-5 . . TRBV10-3 TGTGCCATCAGTGAGTCGGGACACTTGAGTCAGCCCCAGCATTTT CAISESGHLSQPQHF
TRBJ2-7 few TRBD1 TRBV4-2 TGTGCCAGCAGCCAGGGACAGGAACCGTTCTACGAGCAGTACTTC CASSQGQEPFYEQYF
TRBJ2-3 . TRBD2 TRBV10-1 TGCGCCAGCAGTGAGTTTCGCGATCCACTAGCGGATACGCAGTATTTT CASSEFRDPLADTQYF
TRBJ2-3 . . TRBV28 TGTGCCAGCAGTTTTCAAGGAGATACGCAGTATTTT CASSFQGDTQYF
TRBJ1-4 . . TRBV5-6 TGTGCCAGCAGCTTCCTCGGGGGAACGGCTAATGAAAAACTGTTTTTT CASSFLGGTANEKLFF
TRBJ2-2 . . TRBV2 TGTGCCAGCACCGAGAGGGGCGGGGAGAACACCGGGGAGCTGTTTTTT CASTERGGENTGELFF
TRBJ2-7 . TRBD1 TRBV7-9 TGTGCCAGCAGCTTCCGGGACAGGGAGGCCTACGAGCAGTACTTC CASSFRDREAYEQYF
TRBJ1-4 few . TRBV4-2 TGTGCCAGCAGCCACGGGGGGGGCGGTGAAAAACTGTTTTTT CASSHGGGGEKLFF
TRBJ2-5 few TRBD1 TRBV29-1 TGCAGCGTTGCCTCCTCCGGGACAGACCTAGAGACCCAGTACTTC CSVASSGTDLETQYF
TRBJ2-2 . . TRBV5-1 TGCGCCAGCGGCCAGGGAGTTCAGGCCGGGGAGCTGTTTTTT CASGQGVQAGELFF
TRBJ1-1 few TRBD1 TRBV27 TGTGCCAGCAGTCCCTCCGGGACAGGTCCTGGCGCTTTCTTT CASSPSGTGPGAFF
TRBJ1-6 . . TRBV28 TGTGCCAGCAGACTACAGGGCGACGCGCCCCTCCACTTT CASRLQGDAPLHF
TRBJ1-4 . TRBD1 TRBV30 TGTGCCTGGAGTGACCAGGGGGTTAGTAATGAAAAACTGTTTTTT CAWSDQGVSNEKLFF
TRBJ1-6 . . TRBV4-3 TGCGCCAGCAGCCAAGAAAGAGACCTTACCCTAGGGTCACCCCTCCACTTT CASSQERDLTLGSPLHF
TRBJ2-7 few . TRBV18 TGTGCCAGCTCACCACCAGGTGTCTACGAGCAGTACTTC CASSPPGVYEQYF
TRBJ2-1 few TRBD2 TRBV6-1 TGTGCCAGCAGTGAAACAGCGGGGGGGCCCTTCTACAATGAGCAGTTCTTC CASSETAGGPFYNEQFF
TRBJ2-1 few . TRBV4-3 TGCGCCAGCAGCCAAAGACAGGTCTCCTACAATGAGCAGTTCTTC CASSQRQVSYNEQFF
TRBJ2-5 . . TRBV28 TGTGCCAGCAGTTTATTCAGGGGCCAAGAGACCCAGTACTTC CASSLFRGQETQYF
TRBJ1-4 . . TRBV6-5 TGTGCCAGCAGTTACTCGTTCTCGACAGATGAAAAACTGTTTTTT CASSYSFSTDEKLFF
TRBJ2-1 . TRBD1 TRBV2 TGTGCCAGCAAGCGGACAGGTAGCTACAATGAGCAGTTCTTC CASKRTGSYNEQFF
TRBJ2-4 . . TRBV6-5 TGTGCCAGCAGTTTCCCGGGGTCGGACATTCAGTACTTC CASSFPGSDIQYF
TRBJ2-3 few TRBD2 TRBV4-2 TGTGCCAGCAGCCGGCAGCGGGGGGGCCAGGATACGCAGTATTTT CASSRQRGGQDTQYF
TRBJ2-7 . TRBD1 TRBV10-3 TGTGCCATCAGGGGATCAGGGGACAGCCTGACCGCATACGAGCAGTACTTC CAIRGSGDSLTAYEQYF
TRBJ1-2 . . TRBV7-2 TGTGCCAGCAGCATGACAGTTGTGGGGGGCTACACCTTC CASSMTVVGGYTF
TRBJ1-6 . TRBD1 TRBV13 TGTGCCAGCAGCTTAGGGGACAGGGAATCACCCCTCCACTTT CASSLGDRESPLHF
TRBJ1-1 few TRBD1 TRBV18 TGTGCCAGCTCACCAGGGGACAGGCATAACACTGAAGCTTTCTTT CASSPGDRHNTEAFF
TRBJ2-1 . . TRBV7-2 TGTGCCAGCACCCTTACATTGGGAAATGAGCAGTTCTTC CASTLTLGNEQFF
TRBJ1-1 . . TRBV7-9 TGTGCCAGCAGCCTCTTCGGGTCCCTCAACCGGGCTTTCTTT CASSLFGSLNRAFF
TRBJ1-5 . . TRBV4-3 TGCGCCAGCAGCCAAGATCTATCGGCACTGAGGGGCAATCAGCCCCAGCATTTT CASSQDLSALRGNQPQHF
TRBJ1-1 . TRBD1 TRBV10-3 TGTGCCATCAGTCTACAGGGGTCGAACACTGAAGCTTTCTTT CAISLQGSNTEAFF
TRBJ1-5 few . TRBV4-3 TGCGCCAGCAGCCAAGAAAGTAGCAATCAGCCCCAGCATTTT CASSQESSNQPQHF
TRBJ2-3 . TRBD2 TRBV6-5 TGTGCCAGCAGTTCCAGCGGGGGGGCGGGAGATACGCAGTATTTT CASSSSGGAGDTQYF
TRBJ2-1 . TRBD2 TRBV7-2 TGTGCCAGCAGCTTACAGCGGGGGGCCTACAATGAGCAGTTCTTC CASSLQRGAYNEQFF
TRBJ2-7 . TRBD1 TRBV19 TGTGCCAGTAGGGGACAGGGGCACTCCTACGAGCAGTACTTC CASRGQGHSYEQYF
TRBJ2-7 few TRBD1 TRBV7-2 TGTGCCAGCAGCTTGAGGACAGGGTACTCCTACGAGCAGTACTTC CASSLRTGYSYEQYF
TRBJ2-3 few . TRBV19 TGTGCCAGTACCAACAGGAGAAGCACAGATACGCAGTATTTT CASTNRRSTDTQYF